This T cell receptor (beta chain) was sequenced in a study of T cells of healthy individuals. This clonotype was recorded a few times. TCRdb used MiXCR to reprocess the 5' RACE reads, holding one entry per CDR3 protein. The sample includes roughly 87,000 distinct CDR3 sequences, about 16% seen only once; the top ten take roughly 6.1%. V lost 4 bases, J lost 6 bases, and 11 bases lay in between. CDR3 length: 13 amino acids. Germline V lookup: CDR1 SGDLS, CDR2 YYNGEE. The chain carries TRBV9 and TRBJ1-5, with D maybe TRBD1 (6 bases). The receptor's source is a human donor in good health. The CDR3 sequence: CASSPGVVQPQHF. DNA of the CDR3: TGTGCCAGCAGCCCAGGGGTCGTTCAGCCCCAGCATTTT. Using reference TRBV9 and TRBJ1-5 for the parts outside the CDR3, the full variable domain is DSGVTQTPKHLITATGQRVTLRCSPRSGDLSVYWYQQSLDQGLQFLIQYYNGEERAKGNILERFSAQQFPDLHSELNLSSLELGDSALYFCASSPGVVQPQHFGDGTRLSIL.